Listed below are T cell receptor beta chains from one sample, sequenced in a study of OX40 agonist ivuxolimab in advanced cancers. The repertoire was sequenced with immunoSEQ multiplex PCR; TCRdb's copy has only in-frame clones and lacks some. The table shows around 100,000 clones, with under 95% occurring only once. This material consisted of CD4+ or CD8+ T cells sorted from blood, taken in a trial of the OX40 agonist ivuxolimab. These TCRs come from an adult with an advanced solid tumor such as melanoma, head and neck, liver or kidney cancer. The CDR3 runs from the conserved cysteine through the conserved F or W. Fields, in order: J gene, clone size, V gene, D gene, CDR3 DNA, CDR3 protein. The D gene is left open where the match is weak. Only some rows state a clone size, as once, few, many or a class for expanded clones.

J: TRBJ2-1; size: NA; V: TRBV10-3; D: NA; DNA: TGTGCCATTGCCGGGGCCCTTTACAATCTCAATGAGCAGTTCTTC; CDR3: CAIAGALYNLNEQFF
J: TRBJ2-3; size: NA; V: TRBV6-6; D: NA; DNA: TGTGCCAGCAGTTCTTACAGGGTGACAGATACGCAGTATTTT; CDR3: CASSSYRVTDTQYF
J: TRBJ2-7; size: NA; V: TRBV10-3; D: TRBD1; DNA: TGTGCCATCAGCGGGACAGGCTCCTACGAGCAGTACTTC; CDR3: CAISGTGSYEQYF
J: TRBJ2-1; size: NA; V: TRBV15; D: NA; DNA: TGTGCCACAACAGGGAGAACGTACAATGAGCAGTTCTTC; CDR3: CATTGRTYNEQFF
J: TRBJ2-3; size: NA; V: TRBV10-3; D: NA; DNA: TGTGCCATCAGAGACACAGATACGCAGTATTTT; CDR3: CAIRDTDTQYF
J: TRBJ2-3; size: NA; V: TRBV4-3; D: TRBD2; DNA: TGCGCCAGCAGCCAAGATCTAGCGGGAGCGACAGATACGCAGTATTTT; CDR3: CASSQDLAGATDTQYF
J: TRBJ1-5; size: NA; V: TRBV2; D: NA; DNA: TGTGCCAGCACCGGGCAGGGCCTTGTGCATTTT; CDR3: CASTGQGLVHF
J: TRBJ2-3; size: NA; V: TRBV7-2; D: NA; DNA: TGTGCCAGCAGCTTAGTGCTTCACAGCCCTAAGGTTGGGCAGTATTTT; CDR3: CASSLVLHSPKVGQYF
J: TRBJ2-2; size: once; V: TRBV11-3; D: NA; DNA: TGTGCCAGCACAGGGGCCCCCGGGGAGCTGTTTTTT; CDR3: CASTGAPGELFF
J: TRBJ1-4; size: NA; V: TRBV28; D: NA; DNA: TGTGCCAGCAGCCCCTTTGGGGGCGGGAATGAAAAACTGTTTTTT; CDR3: CASSPFGGGNEKLFF
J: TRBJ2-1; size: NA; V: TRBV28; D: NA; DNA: TGTGCCAGCAGTCGTCGTGAGCAGTTCTTC; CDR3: CASSRREQFF
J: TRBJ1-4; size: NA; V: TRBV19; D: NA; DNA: TGTGCCAGTAGTATCCCTGGACGCAATGAAAAACTGTTTTTT; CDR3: CASSIPGRNEKLFF
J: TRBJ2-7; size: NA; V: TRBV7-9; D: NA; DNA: TGTGCCAGCAGCATAAAACGGGTGGCAATCTACGAGCAGTACTTC; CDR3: CASSIKRVAIYEQYF
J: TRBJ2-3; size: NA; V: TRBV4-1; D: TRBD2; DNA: TGCGCCAGCAGCCAAGATTGGGGGACTAGTTCCACAGATACGCAGTATTTT; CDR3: CASSQDWGTSSTDTQYF
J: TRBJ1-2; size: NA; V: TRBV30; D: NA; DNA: TGTGCCTGGAGTTTTGGGGCCATCGGCTACACCTTC; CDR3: CAWSFGAIGYTF
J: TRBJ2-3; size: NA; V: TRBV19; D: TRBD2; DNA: TGTGCCAGTAGTATACGAGCGGGGAGTGCAGATACGCAGTATTTT; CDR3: CASSIRAGSADTQYF
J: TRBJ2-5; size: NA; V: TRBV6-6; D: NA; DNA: TGTGCCAGCAGCCTGAAGGTAGCGGCTAAAGAGACCCAGTACTTC; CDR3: CASSLKVAAKETQYF
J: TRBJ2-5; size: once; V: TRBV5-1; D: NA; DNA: TGCGCCAGCAGTGCGGGGTTAACGAAGGAGACCCAGTACTTC; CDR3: CASSAGLTKETQYF